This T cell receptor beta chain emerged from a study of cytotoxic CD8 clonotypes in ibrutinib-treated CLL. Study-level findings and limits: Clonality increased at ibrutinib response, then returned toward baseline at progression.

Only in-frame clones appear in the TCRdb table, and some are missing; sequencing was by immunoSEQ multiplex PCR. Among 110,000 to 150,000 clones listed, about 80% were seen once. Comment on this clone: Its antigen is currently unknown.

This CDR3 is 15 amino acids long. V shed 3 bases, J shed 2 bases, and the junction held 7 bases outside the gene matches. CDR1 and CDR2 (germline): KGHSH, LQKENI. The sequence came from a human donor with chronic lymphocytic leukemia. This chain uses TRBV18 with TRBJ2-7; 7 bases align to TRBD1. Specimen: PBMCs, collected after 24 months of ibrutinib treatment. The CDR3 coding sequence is TGTGCCAGCTCACCTGGGGCAACAGGGGCCTACGAGCAGTACTTC. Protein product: CASSPGATGAYEQYF.